These 14 T cell receptor beta chains were sequenced from one sample in a study of cytomegalovirus exposure and HLA in healthy donors. PCR was performed using 60 Vbeta and 13 Jbeta primers. The protocol was immunoSEQ multiplex PCR, while the TCRdb copy is restricted to in-frame clones and leaves out a portion. The table lists roughly 180,000 clones, approximately 80% of them singletons. The sequencing input was PBMCs. The receptors were gathered from a male donor in good health and CMV-seronegative.

This clone has only one observation. The J gene is TRBJ1-5, the V gene TRBV29-1; D not resolved. Trimming stripped 7 bases from V and 4 bases from J, with 14 bases between. Per germline, CDR1 SQVTM and CDR2 ANQGSEA. This CDR3 spans 13 amino acids. The CDR3 coding sequence is TGCAGCGCCCGAGACGGAGGGAATCAGCCCCAGCATTTT. This encodes CSARDGGNQPQHF. Complete variable domain (other parts from reference TRBV29-1 and TRBJ1-5): SAVISQKPSRDICQRGTSLTIQCQVDSQVTMMFWYRQQPGQSLTLIATANQGSEATYESGFVIDKFPISRPNLTFSTLTVSNMSPEDSSIYLCSARDGGNQPQHFGDGTRLSIL.

The chain employs TRBV29-1 and TRBJ1-6; D remains unclear. CDR3 length equals 14 residues. The ends were cut back, 8 bases at V and 0 bases at J, with 11 bases in the middle. CDR1 and CDR2 (germline): SQVTM, ANQGSEA. The CDR3: CSPPASSYNSPLHF. Written as DNA, the CDR3 is TGCAGCCCCCCCGCTAGCTCCTATAATTCACCCCTCCACTTT. Based on the CDR3 plus reference TRBV29-1 and TRBJ1-6, the full variable domain is SAVISQKPSRDICQRGTSLTIQCQVDSQVTMMFWYRQQPGQSLTLIATANQGSEATYESGFVIDKFPISRPNLTFSTLTVSNMSPEDSSIYLCSPPASSYNSPLHFGNGTRLTVT.

The rearrangement links TRBV29-1 to TRBJ1-2, with D possibly matching TRBD1 (6 bases). This CDR3 is built from 13 residues. V lost 7 bases to trimming and J lost 1 base, with 13 bases between them. Looked up from germline, CDR1 is SQVTM and CDR2 is ANQGSEA. In nucleotides, the CDR3 is TGCAGCGCCCAGGGGCCGAGTAACTATGGCTACACCTTC. It is translated as CSAQGPSNYGYTF.

This clone appeared a few times. V and J are TRBV5-1 and TRBJ2-3; D perhaps matches TRBD2 (6 bases). Trimming took off 4 bases at V and 1 base at J, with 16 bases between the two ends. CDR1 and CDR2 from the germline V gene are SGHRS and YFSETQ. The CDR3 runs to 16 residues. The CDR3, as DNA: TGCGCCAGCAGCCCCGTAAGGGAGGTTGGCACAGATACGCAGTATTTT. This sequence encodes CASSPVREVGTDTQYF.

This clone was seen once. The chain employs TRBV30 and TRBJ1-2; no definite D call. Per germline, CDR1 GTSNPN and CDR2 SVGIG (reference sequence). The CDR3 length is 14 residues. Trimming removed 0 bases at V and 6 bases at J, with 14 bases between. CDR3 nucleotide sequence: TGTGCCTGGAGTGTAGGAGGCAGTGGGGATGGCTACACCTTC. It codes for CAWSVGGSGDGYTF.

This clone has just a few counts. The V gene is TRBV5-4, the J gene TRBJ1-3, with unresolved D. This CDR3 has 14 amino acids. From germline, CDR1 is SGHNT and CDR2 YYREEE (reference sequence). Between the trimmed V and J ends, which lost 6 bases and 2 bases, there was a span of 12 bases. The CDR3, as DNA: TGTGCCAGCACTATTCCGGGTGCTGGAAACACCATATATTTT. The encoded protein is CASTIPGAGNTIYF.

The CDR3 sequence is CASSGVGGPLGNEQFF. In nucleotides, the CDR3 is TGTGCCAGCAGTGGCGTTGGCGGGCCCTTAGGGAATGAGCAGTTCTTC. The genes are TRBV2 and TRBJ2-1; TRBD2 might be the D (5 bases). Germline loops: CDR1 SNHLY, CDR2 FYNNEI. This CDR3 region has 16 residues. V lost 4 bases, J lost 7 bases, and 20 bases lay in between.

V gene TRBV5-1 combines with J gene TRBJ2-7, with 9 positions matching TRBD2. Germline V lookup: CDR1 SGHRS, CDR2 YFSETQ. The CDR3 extends over 12 amino acids. The ends lost 5 bases at V and 7 bases at J; junction bases unmatched: 4. CDR3 in amino acids: CASSSGGREQYF. Written as DNA, the CDR3 is TGCGCCAGCAGTAGCGGGGGACGAGAGCAGTACTTC.

This clone was counted a single time. This rearrangement joins TRBV14 to TRBJ2-7; the D gene is possibly TRBD2 (5 bases). The CDR3 is 18 residues long. The germline V gene has CDR1 SGHDN and CDR2 FVKESK. Trimming shortened V by 0 bases and J by 0 bases, and 18 bases separated the two germline ends. For the CDR3, the DNA is TGTGCCAGCAGCCAAGAAAAATGGCGCGGGTCGAGCTCCTACGAGCAGTACTTC. Protein sequence: CASSQEKWRGSSSYEQYF.

This chain connects TRBV28 to TRBJ1-4; D not resolved. Germline V gene sequence: CDR1 MDHEN, CDR2 SYDVKM. The CDR3 is 14 residues long. Trimming stripped 2 bases from V and 3 bases from J, with 7 bases between. The CDR3 sequence is CASSLLLANEKLFF. The CDR3 bases are TGTGCCAGCAGTTTACTCCTAGCTAATGAAAAACTGTTTTTT.

This rearrangement joins TRBV5-4 to TRBJ2-5; 7 bases line up with TRBD1. Trimming removed 0 bases from V and 4 bases from J; junction bases left unmatched: 3. Germline lookup yields CDR1 SGHNT and CDR2 YYREEE (reference sequence). The CDR3 totals 14 residues. CDR3 loop: CASSLARGPETQYF. CDR3 coding DNA: TGTGCCAGCAGCTTGGCGAGGGGGCCAGAGACCCAGTACTTC. Drawing the rest from reference TRBV5-4 and TRBJ2-5, the complete variable domain is ETGVTQSPTHLIKTRGQQVTLRCSSQSGHNTVSWYQQALGQGPQFIFQYYREEENGRGNFPPRFSGLQFPNYSSELNVNALELDDSALYLCASSLARGPETQYFGPGTRLLVL.

The V call is TRBV11-2, the J call TRBJ2-1; possible D gene TRBD2, 5 bases. The CDR3 is 17 residues long. Germline CDR1 reads SGHAT; CDR2 reads FQNNGV. V shed 1 base and J shed 5 bases, with 18 bases lying between them. The CDR3: CASSLASGGRIDNEQFF. The DNA of the CDR3 is TGTGCCAGCAGCTTAGCATCCGGAGGACGAATCGACAATGAGCAGTTCTTC.

This clone was seen only a few times. CDR3 sequence reads: CASSLGTSGTGELFF. CDR3 in DNA: TGTGCCAGCTCACTCGGGACTAGCGGTACCGGGGAGCTGTTTTTT. The chain is built from TRBV18 and TRBJ2-2; 11 bases map to TRBD2. Germline assignment: CDR1 KGHSH and CDR2 LQKENI. Unmatched junction bases numbered 3, after V lost 4 bases and J lost 5 bases. The CDR3 has 15 residues.

The V call is TRBV7-8, the J call TRBJ1-5, with D hard to call. Trimming took 1 base from V and 2 from J, leaving 9 bases between them. Germline loops: CDR1 SGHVS, CDR2 FQNEAQ. This CDR3 has 15 amino acids. The CDR3 DNA reads as TGTGCCAGCAGCTTAGGAGCGGTGGGCAATCAGCCCCAGCATTTT. Encoded protein: CASSLGAVGNQPQHF.